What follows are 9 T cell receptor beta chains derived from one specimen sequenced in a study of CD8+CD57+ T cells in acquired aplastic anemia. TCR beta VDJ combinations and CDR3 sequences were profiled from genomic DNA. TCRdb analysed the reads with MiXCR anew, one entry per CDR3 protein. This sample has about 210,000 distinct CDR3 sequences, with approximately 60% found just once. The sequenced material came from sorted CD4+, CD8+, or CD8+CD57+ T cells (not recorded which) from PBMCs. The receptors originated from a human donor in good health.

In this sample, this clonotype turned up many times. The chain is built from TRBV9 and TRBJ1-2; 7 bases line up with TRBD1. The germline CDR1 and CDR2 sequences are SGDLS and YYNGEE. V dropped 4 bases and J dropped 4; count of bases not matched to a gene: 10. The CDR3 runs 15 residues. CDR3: CASSPREGAGYGYTF. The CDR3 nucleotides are TGTGCCAGCAGCCCGAGGGAGGGGGCGGGCTATGGCTACACCTTC.

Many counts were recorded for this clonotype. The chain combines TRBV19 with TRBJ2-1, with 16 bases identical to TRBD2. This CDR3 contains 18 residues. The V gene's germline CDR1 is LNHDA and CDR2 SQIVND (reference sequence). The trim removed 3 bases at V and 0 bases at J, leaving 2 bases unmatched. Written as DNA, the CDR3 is TGTGCCAGTAGTATCGGGACTAGCGGGGGGGGCTCCTACAATGAGCAGTTCTTC. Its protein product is CASSIGTSGGGSYNEQFF.

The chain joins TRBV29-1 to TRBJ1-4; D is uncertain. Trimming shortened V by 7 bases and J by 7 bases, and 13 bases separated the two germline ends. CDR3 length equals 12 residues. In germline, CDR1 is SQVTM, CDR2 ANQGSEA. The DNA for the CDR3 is TGCAGCGCCGGCGCGGCGGGTGAAAAACTGTTTTTT. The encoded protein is CSAGAAGEKLFF.

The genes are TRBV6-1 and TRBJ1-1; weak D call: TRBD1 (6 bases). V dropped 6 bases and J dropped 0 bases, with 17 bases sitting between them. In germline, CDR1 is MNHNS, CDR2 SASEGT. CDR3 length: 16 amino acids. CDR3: CASSEQGKKMNTEAFF. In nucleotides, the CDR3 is TGTGCCAGCAGCGAACAGGGTAAGAAGATGAACACTGAAGCTTTCTTT.

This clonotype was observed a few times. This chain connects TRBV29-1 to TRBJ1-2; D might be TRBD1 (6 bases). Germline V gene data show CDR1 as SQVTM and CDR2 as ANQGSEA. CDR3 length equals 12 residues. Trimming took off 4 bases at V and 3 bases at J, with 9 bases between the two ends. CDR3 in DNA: TGCAGCGTTGCAGGGGACGACTATGGCTACACCTTC. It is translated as CSVAGDDYGYTF.

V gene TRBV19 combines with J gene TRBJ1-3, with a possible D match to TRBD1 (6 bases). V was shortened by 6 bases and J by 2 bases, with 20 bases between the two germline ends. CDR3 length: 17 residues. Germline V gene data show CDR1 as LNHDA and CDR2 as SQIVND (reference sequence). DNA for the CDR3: TGTGCCAGTAGATCCAGGATAACAGGGTTCGCTGGAAACACCATATATTTT. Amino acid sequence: CASRSRITGFAGNTIYF.

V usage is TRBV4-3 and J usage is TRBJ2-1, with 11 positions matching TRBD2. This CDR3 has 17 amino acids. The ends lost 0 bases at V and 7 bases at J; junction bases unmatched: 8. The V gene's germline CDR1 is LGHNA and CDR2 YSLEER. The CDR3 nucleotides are TGCGCCAGCAGCCAAGAGCGAACTAGCGGGGGACCGAATGAGCAGTTCTTC. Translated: CASSQERTSGGPNEQFF.

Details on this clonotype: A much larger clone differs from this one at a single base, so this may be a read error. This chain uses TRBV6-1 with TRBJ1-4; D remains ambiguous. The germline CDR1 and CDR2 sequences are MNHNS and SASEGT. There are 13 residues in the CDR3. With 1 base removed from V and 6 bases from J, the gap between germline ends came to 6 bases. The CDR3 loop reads CASSEGPHEKLFF. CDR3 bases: TGTGCCAGCAGTGAAGGTCCCCATGAAAAACTGTTTTTT.

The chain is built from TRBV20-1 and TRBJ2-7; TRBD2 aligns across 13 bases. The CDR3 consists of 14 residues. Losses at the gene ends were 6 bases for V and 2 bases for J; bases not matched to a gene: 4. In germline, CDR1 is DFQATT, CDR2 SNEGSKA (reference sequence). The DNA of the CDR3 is TGCAGTGCAGGGACTAGCGGGGACACCTACGAGCAGTACTTC. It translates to CSAGTSGDTYEQYF.